This T cell receptor beta chain originates from a study of cytomegalovirus exposure and HLA in healthy donors. Findings and caveats of the study: A missense variant in DCLRE1C was later tied to TCR beta V- and J-gene trimming. There was a cluster of highly shared sequence variants that was likely a sequencing artifact.

The V gene lost 5 bases and the J gene lost 5 bases, with 3 bases spanning the gap. The germline gives CDR1 LNHDA, CDR2 SQIVND (reference sequence). The CDR3 totals 11 residues. On this clone: Antigen unknown.

Vbeta (60) and Jbeta (13) primers were used in the PCR. Sequenced by immunoSEQ multiplex PCR; TCRdb stores in-frame clones only, minus some. There are about 110,000 clones in the sample; 75% to 90% occur only once, and 6% to 8% lies in the top ten. The receptor's source is a man younger than 40 in good health and CMV-seropositive. Sequenced: PBMCs. The chain recombines TRBV19 with TRBJ2-2; D uncertain. The CDR3 spells CASSLTGELFF. DNA for the CDR3: TGTGCCAGTAGTCTTACCGGGGAGCTGTTTTTT.